This is a list of T cell receptor beta chains from one sample in a study of shared clonotypes between healthy human individuals. The assay was immunoSEQ multiplex PCR, and TCRdb's table has in-frame clones only and misses some. The profile shows some 2,100,000 clones, under 95% of them singletons. Sample: naive CD8+ T cells from PBMCs. The source of these receptors is a man younger than 35 in good health. Some clones in this sample may be carry-over from other donors' samples. The CDR3 runs from the conserved cysteine through the conserved F or W. A D gene is named only where the DNA matches it firmly. Expanded clones are given a class, and other clones once, few, many or no size at all.

>TRBJ1-1|TRBD1|14|.|TRBV5-6
CASTFGTGGTEAFF
TGTGCCAGCACCTTTGGGACAGGGGGTACTGAAGCTTTCTTT
>TRBJ1-5|.|16|.|TRBV27
CASSFIPGVAGQPQHF
TGTGCCAGCAGTTTTATTCCAGGGGTCGCGGGTCAGCCCCAGCATTTT
>TRBJ1-2|.|15|.|TRBV30
CAWTWAGVANYGYTF
TGTGCCTGGACTTGGGCGGGGGTGGCTAACTATGGCTACACCTTC
>TRBJ2-3|.|13|.|TRBV7-3
CASSNGGSDTQYF
TGTGCCAGCAGCAACGGTGGGTCAGATACGCAGTATTTT
>TRBJ1-1|.|13|few|TRBV9
CASSSGGNTEAFF
TGTGCCAGCAGTAGTGGGGGGAACACTGAAGCTTTCTTT
>TRBJ2-2|.|15|once|TRBV4-2
CASSPWGGPDGELFF
TGTGCCAGCAGCCCATGGGGGGGGCCGGACGGGGAGCTGTTTTTT
>TRBJ2-1|.|13|.|TRBV9
CASSVTDYNEQFF
TGTGCCAGCAGCGTGACAGACTACAATGAGCAGTTCTTC
>TRBJ1-5|TRBD1|15|.|TRBV27
CASSIGTGGNQPQHF
TGTGCCAGCAGTATCGGGACAGGTGGGAATCAGCCCCAGCATTTT
>TRBJ1-2|TRBD1|16|.|TRBV28
CASRNADRGQNYGYTF
TGTGCCAGCAGGAACGCGGACAGGGGACAAAACTATGGCTACACCTTC
>TRBJ1-1|.|15|.|TRBV6-5
CASSLTGSVNTEAFF
TGTGCCAGCAGTTTAACAGGGTCGGTGAACACTGAAGCTTTCTTT
>TRBJ2-1|TRBD2|12|.|TRBV5-1
CASRLGGNEQFF
TGCGCCAGCAGACTCGGGGGGAATGAGCAGTTCTTC
>TRBJ2-5|.|15|.|TRBV27
CASSPEAGQQETQYF
TGTGCCAGCAGTCCAGAGGCAGGGCAGCAAGAGACCCAGTACTTC
>TRBJ2-4|.|14|.|TRBV4-2
CASSQGGPRGIQYF
TGTGCCAGCAGCCAAGGGGGGCCCCGGGGCATTCAGTACTTC
>TRBJ2-7|.|13|.|TRBV11-2
CASSAGTAYEQYF
TGTGCCAGCAGCGCCGGGACCGCCTACGAGCAGTACTTC
>TRBJ2-7|.|13|once|TRBV6-5
CASREPESYEQYF
TGTGCCAGCAGAGAGCCCGAAAGCTACGAGCAGTACTTC
>TRBJ2-2|.|15|.|TRBV9
CASSVDLPRTGELFF
TGTGCCAGCAGCGTAGACTTGCCCCGGACCGGGGAGCTGTTTTTT
>TRBJ1-4|TRBD1|15|.|TRBV27
CASSPRDRGVEKLFF
TGTGCCAGCAGTCCACGGGACAGGGGAGTTGAAAAACTGTTTTTT
>TRBJ1-2|TRBD1|14|.|TRBV29-1
CSVRGTEKIYGYTF
TGCAGCGTGAGGGGGACAGAGAAGATCTATGGCTACACCTTC
>TRBJ1-5|.|15|once|TRBV6-6
CASSYVGRSNQPQHF
TGTGCCAGCAGTTACGTCGGTCGGAGCAATCAGCCCCAGCATTTT
>TRBJ2-3|.|13|.|TRBV7-9
CASSNGGTDTQYF
TGTGCCAGCAGCAACGGAGGGACAGATACGCAGTATTTT
>TRBJ2-5|.|16|.|TRBV11-2
CASRKMGAQSQETQYF
TGTGCCAGCAGAAAAATGGGGGCGCAGTCACAAGAGACCCAGTACTTC
>TRBJ1-2|TRBD1|15|.|TRBV19
CASSLDRTGNYGYTF
TGTGCCAGTAGTCTCGACCGGACAGGGAACTATGGCTACACCTTC
>TRBJ2-2|.|14|.|TRBV28
CAANRDTYTGELFF
TGTGCCGCGAACCGGGACACTTACACCGGGGAGCTGTTTTTT
>TRBJ1-2|.|14|.|TRBV9
CASSAGQLAYGYTF
TGTGCCAGCAGCGCCGGACAGCTTGCCTATGGCTACACCTTC
>TRBJ2-3|.|14|.|TRBV7-6
CASSPKTFTDTQYF
TGTGCCAGCAGCCCGAAGACTTTCACAGATACGCAGTATTTT
>TRBJ1-2|TRBD1|15|.|TRBV5-1
CASRPDRGHGYGYTF
TGCGCCAGCAGACCCGACAGGGGGCACGGCTATGGCTACACCTTC